Below are 10 T cell receptor beta chains sequenced from a single sample in a study of Graves' ophthalmopathy and Graves' hyperthyroidism. Amplifying from RNA transcripts, the study obtained TCR beta CDR3 regions. HTBI primers served in a first-round RT-PCR, which a second-round multiplex PCR followed. TCRdb independently ran MiXCR on the multiplex PCR reads; one entry per CDR3 protein. This sample has under 200,000 distinct CDR3 sequences; 30% to 45% occur once, and the top ten carry around 5.5%. Source material: peripheral blood. All receptors derive from a middle-aged woman with Graves' ophthalmopathy.

The gene calls are TRBV6-5 and TRBJ1-5; a possible D gene is TRBD1 (5 bases). Germline CDR1 is MNHEY and CDR2 is SVGAGI. V was cut by 4 bases and J by 5 bases, with 12 bases left in between. The CDR3 is made up of 14 amino acids. CDR3 DNA: TGTGCCAGCAGTTGCTCGTTGGGACATCAGCCCCAGCATTTT. It codes for CASSCSLGHQPQHF.

V gene TRBV7-2 combines with J gene TRBJ2-5, with 13 bases matching TRBD2. The germline V gene encodes CDR1 SGHTA and CDR2 FQGNSA. The ends lost 4 bases at V and 3 bases at J; junction bases unmatched: 2. The CDR3 totals 15 residues. CDR3 loop: CASSSGLAGEETQYF. CDR3 nucleotide sequence: TGTGCCAGCAGCTCTGGACTAGCGGGAGAAGAGACCCAGTACTTC.

A remark on this clonotype: A junction boundary mismatches the germline segment, possibly from a read error. The rearrangement joins TRBV12-3 or TRBV12-4 to TRBJ1-6; D perhaps matches TRBD1 (5 bases). The CDR3 loop spans 13 amino acids. In nucleotides, the CDR3 is TGTGCCAGCTGTGGGGCTTATAATTCACCCCCCCACTTT. It translates to CASCGAYNSPPHF.

CDR3 nucleotide sequence: TGTGCCAGCAGTCCCCGCGGGTACAGGGGGTTAAACTATGGCTACACCTTC. This sequence encodes CASSPRGYRGLNYGYTF. The V call is TRBV12-3 or TRBV12-4, the J call TRBJ1-2; TRBD1 matches at 8 bases. The trim removed 5 bases at V and 2 bases at J, leaving 13 bases unmatched. This CDR3 spans 17 amino acids.

This chain joins TRBV6-5 and TRBJ1-1; the D is unclear. The germline V gene has CDR1 MNHEY and CDR2 SVGAGI. The CDR3 is 15 residues long. The ends were cut back, 2 bases at V and 0 bases at J, with 10 bases in the middle. CDR3 sequence (DNA): TGTGCCAGCAGTTACCGGGCCACGATGAACACTGAAGCTTTCTTT. Protein: CASSYRATMNTEAFF.

The V gene is TRBV6-1, the J gene TRBJ2-2; D perhaps matches TRBD2 (6 bases). The CDR3 covers 14 residues. Germline V gives CDR1 MNHNS, CDR2 SASEGT. With 4 bases removed from V and 5 bases from J, the gap between germline ends came to 11 bases. The chain's CDR3 is CASSVSGETGELFF. The DNA of the CDR3 is TGTGCCAGCAGTGTTAGCGGAGAAACCGGGGAGCTGTTTTTT.

This clonotype was recorded at least ten times. V and J are TRBV6-5 and TRBJ1-2; no clear D. Germline V gene lookup returns CDR1 MNHEY and CDR2 SVGAGI. V was trimmed by 6 bases and J by 3 bases, leaving 8 bases between them. This CDR3 is built from 12 residues. CDR3 sequence reads: CASSPRYYGYTF. CDR3 nucleotide sequence: TGTGCCAGCAGCCCCCGTTACTATGGCTACACCTTC.

The chain recombines TRBV28 with TRBJ2-4, with D possibly called TRBD1 or TRBD2 (6 bases each). V was clipped by 8 bases and J by 5 bases, with 16 bases between them. In germline, CDR1 is MDHEN, CDR2 SYDVKM. The CDR3 consists of 14 residues. The CDR3 bases are TGTGCCAGCTGTCGGTCTAGGGGGGAAAACATTCAGTACTTC. The encoded protein is CASCRSRGENIQYF.

CDR3 nucleotide sequence: TGTGCCAGCAGGGGTTATCGCACTGAAGCTTTCTTT. The encoded protein is CASRGYRTEAFF. The chain couples TRBV12-3 or TRBV12-4 to TRBJ1-1; D is ambiguous. The CDR3 is 12 residues long. V lost 6 bases and J 4 bases, leaving 9 bases between the germline ends.

The rearrangement uses TRBV6-2 or TRBV6-3 and TRBJ2-4; TRBD2 agrees at 9 bases. Germline loops: CDR1 MNHEY, CDR2 SVGEGT. This CDR3 spans 21 amino acids. V lost 0 bases and J lost 0; bases outside the gene matches: 15. Written as DNA, the CDR3 is TGTGCCAGCAGTTACTCCCGCGAGAGTAGCGGGAGCGTGATAGCCAAAAACATTCAGTACTTC. Amino acids: CASSYSRESSGSVIAKNIQYF.